This is a list of T cell receptor beta chains from one sample in a study of blood T cell repertoires in COVID-19. Produced via immunoSEQ multiplex PCR; TCRdb's table is partial and in-frame only. Here the sample spans approximately 100,000 clones, roughly nine tenths being singletons. Sequencing used peripheral blood. These receptors were taken from a man between 50 and 59 years old with acute or convalescent COVID-19. The CDR3 runs from the conserved cysteine through the conserved F or W. Fields, in order: clone size, J gene, V gene, D gene, CDR3 DNA, CDR3 protein. A D gene is named only where the DNA matches it firmly. Not all rows give a size; the values are once, few, many and, for expanded clones, a class.

clone size: -
J gene: TRBJ1-5
V gene: TRBV12-3/TRBV12-4
D gene: TRBD1
CDR3 DNA: TGTGCCAGCAGCTCAGACAGGGGGTCTCAGCATTTT
CDR3 protein: CASSSDRGSQHF

clone size: -
J gene: TRBJ2-1
V gene: TRBV6-5
D gene: -
CDR3 DNA: TGTGCCAGCAGTAATCCTAACAATGAGCAGTTCTTC
CDR3 protein: CASSNPNNEQFF

clone size: few
J gene: TRBJ2-7
V gene: TRBV27
D gene: -
CDR3 DNA: TGTGCCAGCAGTTTAGGGTCAGCTGGGCTGCAGCAGTACTTC
CDR3 protein: CASSLGSAGLQQYF

clone size: -
J gene: TRBJ1-3
V gene: TRBV10-3
D gene: -
CDR3 DNA: TGTGCCATCAGTGATATAGGAAACACCATATATTTT
CDR3 protein: CAISDIGNTIYF

clone size: -
J gene: TRBJ2-7
V gene: TRBV11-2
D gene: -
CDR3 DNA: TGTGCCAGCAGCGTACAGAGATCCTACGAGCAGTACTTC
CDR3 protein: CASSVQRSYEQYF

clone size: -
J gene: TRBJ1-1
V gene: TRBV27
D gene: -
CDR3 DNA: TGTGCCAGCAGTTTGCAGGAGAACACTGAAGCTTTCTTT
CDR3 protein: CASSLQENTEAFF

clone size: -
J gene: TRBJ1-1
V gene: TRBV5-6
D gene: -
CDR3 DNA: TGTGCCAGCAGCTTGGATGGGGGGGAAGCGAGGACTGAAGCTTTCTTT
CDR3 protein: CASSLDGGEARTEAFF

clone size: -
J gene: TRBJ1-4
V gene: TRBV6-4
D gene: TRBD1
CDR3 DNA: TGTGCCAGCCGTGGACAGGTCGAGACATATGAAAAACTGTTTTTT
CDR3 protein: CASRGQVETYEKLFF

clone size: -
J gene: TRBJ1-4
V gene: TRBV2
D gene: TRBD1
CDR3 DNA: TGTGCCAGCAGTGTCAACAGGGGTAGTGTTGGACTGTTTTTT
CDR3 protein: CASSVNRGSVGLFF

clone size: -
J gene: TRBJ1-5
V gene: TRBV6-6
D gene: -
CDR3 DNA: TGTGCCAGCAGTTCAGGGACTGCTTATCAGCCCCAGCATTTT
CDR3 protein: CASSSGTAYQPQHF

clone size: -
J gene: TRBJ2-7
V gene: TRBV24-1
D gene: -
CDR3 DNA: TGTGCCACCGATCGGAGGAGCTCCTACGAGCAGTACTTC
CDR3 protein: CATDRRSSYEQYF

clone size: -
J gene: TRBJ1-5
V gene: TRBV5-1
D gene: -
CDR3 DNA: TGCCCCCAGTTGGGCCAGCCCCAGCATTTT
CDR3 protein: CPQLGQPQHF

clone size: -
J gene: TRBJ1-6
V gene: TRBV18
D gene: TRBD1
CDR3 DNA: TGTGCCAGCTCTCGCGAGGGACAGGGGGCGAGGTCACCCCTCCACTTT
CDR3 protein: CASSREGQGARSPLHF

clone size: -
J gene: TRBJ1-6
V gene: TRBV2
D gene: -
CDR3 DNA: TGTGCCAGCAGCCCCGAGGGGGTCGAGGGTTCACCCCTCCACTTT
CDR3 protein: CASSPEGVEGSPLHF

clone size: -
J gene: TRBJ1-6
V gene: TRBV2
D gene: -
CDR3 DNA: TGTGCCAGCAGACCCGAGGTTTCACCCCTCCACTTT
CDR3 protein: CASRPEVSPLHF

clone size: -
J gene: TRBJ2-1
V gene: TRBV19
D gene: TRBD2
CDR3 DNA: TGTGCCAGTAGTATCCAACTAGCGGGGGGGCGGAATGAGCAGTTCTTC
CDR3 protein: CASSIQLAGGRNEQFF

clone size: -
J gene: TRBJ1-1
V gene: TRBV12-3/TRBV12-4
D gene: -
CDR3 DNA: TGTGCCAGCAGTGGGGCTGGTGAAGCTTTCTTT
CDR3 protein: CASSGAGEAFF

clone size: -
J gene: TRBJ1-6
V gene: TRBV6-5
D gene: TRBD1
CDR3 DNA: TGTGCCAGCAGCTCGGGGGGGACAGCCAATTCACCCCTCCACTTT
CDR3 protein: CASSSGGTANSPLHF

clone size: -
J gene: TRBJ1-2
V gene: TRBV30
D gene: TRBD1
CDR3 DNA: TGTGCCTGGAGTGTTCCAGGGGGTGGCTACACCTTC
CDR3 protein: CAWSVPGGGYTF

clone size: -
J gene: TRBJ2-7
V gene: TRBV5-4
D gene: -
CDR3 DNA: TGTGCCAGCAGCTTGGAACAGGGAACGGAGCAGTACTTC
CDR3 protein: CASSLEQGTEQYF

clone size: -
J gene: TRBJ1-2
V gene: TRBV5-1
D gene: -
CDR3 DNA: TGCGCCAGCAGCCCGGCGGCGGACTATGGCTACACCTTC
CDR3 protein: CASSPAADYGYTF

clone size: -
J gene: TRBJ1-2
V gene: TRBV18
D gene: TRBD1
CDR3 DNA: TGTGCCAGCTCACCAGGACAGGAAAGCTATGGCTACACCTTC
CDR3 protein: CASSPGQESYGYTF

clone size: -
J gene: TRBJ2-2
V gene: TRBV11-2
D gene: TRBD1
CDR3 DNA: TGTGCCAGCAGCACAACAGGGGGCACCGGGGAGCTGTTTTTT
CDR3 protein: CASSTTGGTGELFF

clone size: -
J gene: TRBJ2-5
V gene: TRBV7-8
D gene: -
CDR3 DNA: TGTGCCAGCAGCTTAGCAAGGAGGGGCGAAGAGACCCAGTACTTC
CDR3 protein: CASSLARRGEETQYF

clone size: -
J gene: TRBJ1-1
V gene: TRBV5-1
D gene: -
CDR3 DNA: TGCGCCAGCAGCTTGTCAGGGCTGGCGGTGAACACTGAAGCTTTCTTT
CDR3 protein: CASSLSGLAVNTEAFF

clone size: -
J gene: TRBJ2-2
V gene: TRBV6-1
D gene: -
CDR3 DNA: TGTGCCAGCAGTGAATCAGGGGGGACAGCGAACACCGGGGAGCTGTTTTTT
CDR3 protein: CASSESGGTANTGELFF

clone size: -
J gene: TRBJ2-7
V gene: TRBV19
D gene: -
CDR3 DNA: TGTGCCAGTAGTTCTGGCCCTCGCGGAGTCTACGAGCAGTACTTC
CDR3 protein: CASSSGPRGVYEQYF

clone size: -
J gene: TRBJ2-2
V gene: TRBV2
D gene: TRBD1
CDR3 DNA: TGTGCCAGCAGCCCGGACAGGGCCACCGGGGAGCTGTTTTTT
CDR3 protein: CASSPDRATGELFF

clone size: once
J gene: TRBJ2-7
V gene: TRBV5-1
D gene: -
CDR3 DNA: TGCGCCAGCAGCTCGTCAGGAGGACAGCTCAAGCAGTACTTC
CDR3 protein: CASSSSGGQLKQYF

clone size: -
J gene: TRBJ2-3
V gene: TRBV27
D gene: -
CDR3 DNA: TGTGCCAGCAGTTTAAGCCCTTATTCCACAGATACGCAGTATTTT
CDR3 protein: CASSLSPYSTDTQYF

clone size: -
J gene: TRBJ2-7
V gene: TRBV11-2
D gene: TRBD2
CDR3 DNA: TGTGCCAGTGGCCTAGCGGCCCAATACGAGCAGTACTTC
CDR3 protein: CASGLAAQYEQYF

clone size: -
J gene: TRBJ2-3
V gene: TRBV20-1
D gene: -
CDR3 DNA: TGCAGGGCAGGGGTAGATACGCAGTATTTT
CDR3 protein: CRAGVDTQYF

clone size: -
J gene: TRBJ2-2
V gene: TRBV4-3
D gene: -
CDR3 DNA: TGCGCCAGCAAAGATCAGGGTAGGACGAACACCGGGGAGCTGTTTTTT
CDR3 protein: CASKDQGRTNTGELFF

clone size: -
J gene: TRBJ2-3
V gene: TRBV7-2
D gene: -
CDR3 DNA: TGTGCCAGCAGGGGAGGCACAGATACGCAGTATTTT
CDR3 protein: CASRGGTDTQYF

clone size: -
J gene: TRBJ2-3
V gene: TRBV18
D gene: -
CDR3 DNA: TGTGCCAGCTCACCACCCTTTGGCACAGATACGCAGTATTTT
CDR3 protein: CASSPPFGTDTQYF

clone size: -
J gene: TRBJ2-2
V gene: TRBV19
D gene: TRBD2
CDR3 DNA: TGTGCCAGTAGTCTCAGACTAGCGGGGGGTACGAACACCGGGGAGCTGTTTTTT
CDR3 protein: CASSLRLAGGTNTGELFF

clone size: -
J gene: TRBJ1-1
V gene: TRBV20-1
D gene: -
CDR3 DNA: TGCAGTGCGAGGGGGTTGGCTGAAGCTTTCTTT
CDR3 protein: CSARGLAEAFF

clone size: -
J gene: TRBJ1-2
V gene: TRBV4-1
D gene: TRBD1
CDR3 DNA: TGCGCCAGCAGCCAAATTCAACCGGGACAGAAAAACTATGGCTACACCTTC
CDR3 protein: CASSQIQPGQKNYGYTF

clone size: -
J gene: TRBJ1-5
V gene: TRBV7-9
D gene: TRBD1
CDR3 DNA: TGTGCCAGCAGCTCTGCGGGACAGCGCAATCAGCCCCAGCATTTT
CDR3 protein: CASSSAGQRNQPQHF

clone size: -
J gene: TRBJ2-7
V gene: TRBV25-1
D gene: TRBD1
CDR3 DNA: TGTGCCAGCCAAGGGACAGGGGTGTCCGAGCAGTACTTC
CDR3 protein: CASQGTGVSEQYF

clone size: -
J gene: TRBJ1-3
V gene: TRBV9
D gene: -
CDR3 DNA: TGTGCCAGCAGCCCCGGGACTACTGGAAACACCATATATTTT
CDR3 protein: CASSPGTTGNTIYF

clone size: once
J gene: TRBJ2-2
V gene: TRBV19
D gene: TRBD1
CDR3 DNA: TGTGCCAGTAGTAAGGGACAGGGGGTCCCCGGGGAGCTGTTTTTT
CDR3 protein: CASSKGQGVPGELFF

clone size: -
J gene: TRBJ2-5
V gene: TRBV5-4
D gene: -
CDR3 DNA: TGTGCCAGCAGCTTGCAAGGGGCAGAGACCCAGTACTTC
CDR3 protein: CASSLQGAETQYF